What follows are 2 T cell receptor beta chains derived from one specimen sequenced in a study of T cell responses to AZD1222 COVID-19 vaccine (dated by TCRdb to the early 2020s). Interpreted using the paper, the time point label stands for: baseline before first vaccination. The library relied on the immunoSEQ multiplex PCR assay. In TCRdb, the immuneACCESS table is reduced to in-frame sequences with V and J assigned. These tables do not hold every clone; where another copy was compared, an unresolved V gene accounts for under half, and the others remain unexplained. The sample data list some 70,000 clones, and about 83% of these were observed just once. Roughly 9.8% of the sample comes from the top ten. Sequenced here: peripheral blood, sampled on day 0 of AZD1222 vaccination. The receptors originated from an adult in good health.

The chain has TRBV6-1 and TRBJ1-6; tentatively, D is TRBD1 (5 bases). CDR3 length: 15 residues. CDR1 MNHNS and CDR2 SASEGT come from the germline V gene. Trimming cost V 2 bases and J 8 bases, with 13 bases left between them. DNA for the CDR3: TGTGCCAGCAGTGAAACGGCAGGGTGGGATTCACCCCTCCACTTT. Amino acid sequence: CASSETAGWDSPLHF.

This rearrangement joins TRBV7-8 to TRBJ2-3; 9 positions agree with TRBD1. CDR1 and CDR2 from the germline V gene are SGHVS and FQNEAQ. The J segment lost 1 base and the V segment lost 5 bases, leaving 1 base of the junction unmatched. The CDR3 extends over 14 amino acids. CDR3 DNA: TGTGCCAGCAGCCGGGACAGGGGCACAGATACGCAGTATTTT. Translation gives CASSRDRGTDTQYF. The entire variable domain, with the rest obtained from reference TRBV7-8 and TRBJ2-3, is as follows: GAGVSQSPRYKVAKRGQDVALRCDPISGHVSLFWYQQALGQGPEFLTYFQNEAQLDKSGLPSDRFFAERPEGSVSTLKIQRTQQEDSAVYLCASSRDRGTDTQYFGPGTRLTVL.